The 23 T cell receptor beta chains below all came from one sample that was sequenced in a study of regulatory T cells in long-lasting Graves disease. Time point: newly diagnosed GD, antithyroid drugs for less than 3 months. Following extraction of RNA from PBMCs, that RNA was used to make the TCR library. Assembly of TCR beta libraries relied on iRepertoire HTBI primers together with Arm-PCR of CDR3 regions. TCRdb used MiXCR to reprocess the multiplex PCR reads, holding one entry per CDR3 protein. Of about 430,000 distinct CDR3 sequences in the sample, 15% are singletons; the top ten hold around 7.6%. The sample was also linked to a second study, of T cells in Graves' hyperthyroidism and ophthalmopathy.

Sequencing used peripheral blood mononuclear cells (PBMCs), obtained at new diagnosis, from a patient treated with antithyroid drugs. Receptors originate from a woman in her 40s with Graves disease.

The sample holds many counts of this clonotype. The chain combines TRBV2 with TRBJ2-7; D assignment may be TRBD1 or TRBD2 (5 bases each). V was pared by 5 bases and J by 4 bases, with 18 bases between. Germline CDR1 SNHLY, CDR2 FYNNEI. The CDR3 covers 15 residues. The CDR3 bases are TGTGCCAGCAGTCCGGGACCGAGCTTTGGTTACGAGCAGTACTTC. This translates into CASSPGPSFGYEQYF.

This chain links TRBV19 with TRBJ2-1; D remains ambiguous. Looked up from germline, CDR1 is LNHDA and CDR2 is SQIVND (reference sequence). V dropped 3 bases and J dropped 3 bases, with 21 bases sitting between them. The length of the CDR3 is 18 residues. CDR3 sequence (DNA): TGTGCCAGTAGTATTTTTGGGATTCTCAAAGAGGACTACAATGAGCAGTTCTTC. Its protein product is CASSIFGILKEDYNEQFF.

The V and J genes are TRBV5-1 and TRBJ2-5; 8 bases are a match to TRBD1. Trimming took 7 bases from V and 5 from J; bases not matched to a gene: 13. Germline assignment: CDR1 SGHRS and CDR2 YFSETQ. CDR3 length: 15 residues. The CDR3 loop is CASQEGTGTAETQYF. As DNA, the CDR3 is TGCGCCAGCCAAGAGGGGACAGGCACAGCGGAGACCCAGTACTTC.

This clonotype was detected ten times or more. A much more abundant neighbour one base away suggests this may be a read error. Without the conserved terminal phenylalanine or tryptophan, this CDR3 likely stems from a read error. The chain carries TRBV2 and TRBJ2-2, with no clear D. Germline loops: CDR1 SNHLY, CDR2 FYNNEI. V was cut by 7 bases and J by 6 bases, with 9 bases left in between. The CDR3 covers 12 residues. This CDR3 is CASTVVSGELFV. The CDR3, as DNA: TGTGCCAGCACCGTAGTTTCCGGGGAGCTGTTTGTT.

The chain couples TRBV2 to TRBJ2-4; the D is unclear. The CDR3 spans 14 residues. Trimming left V 8 bases short and J 0 bases short, with 11 bases between. Germline assignment: CDR1 SNHLY and CDR2 FYNNEI. This chain's CDR3 is CASGNPLAKNIQYF. The CDR3 DNA follows: TGTGCCAGCGGTAATCCTTTAGCCAAAAACATTCAGTACTTC.

As concerns this clonotype: A much more abundant neighbour one base away suggests this may be a read error. This chain connects TRBV6-2 or TRBV6-3 to TRBJ2-1, with D hard to call. The CDR3 extends over 11 amino acids. CDR1 MNHEY and CDR2 SVGEGT come from the germline V gene. This CDR3 is CAGSYQYEQFF. CDR3 coding DNA: TGTGCCGGCAGTTATCAATATGAGCAGTTCTTC.

Many counts were recorded for this clonotype. V gene TRBV11-2 combines with J gene TRBJ2-3, with D hard to call. CDR1 SGHAT and CDR2 FQNNGV come from the germline V gene. Between the trimmed V and J ends, which lost 0 bases and 2 bases, there was a span of 9 bases. This CDR3 has 15 amino acids. CDR3 region: CASSLDTGNTDTQYF. In DNA form, the CDR3 reads TGTGCCAGCAGCTTAGATACGGGTAACACAGATACGCAGTATTTT.

This clonotype was found a few times. V usage is TRBV9 and J usage is TRBJ2-1; a weak D match, TRBD1 (6 bases). The CDR3 is 14 amino acids. The germline gives CDR1 SGDLS, CDR2 YYNGEE. Trimming took off 0 bases at V and 8 bases at J, with 12 bases between the two ends. CDR3 region: CASSVGWGQDEQFF. For the CDR3, the DNA is TGTGCCAGCAGCGTAGGTTGGGGGCAGGATGAGCAGTTCTTC.

DNA of the CDR3: TGCGCCAGCAGCTTGGGCAGTGCGTCTAGCACAGATACGCAGTATTTT. This gives the protein CASSLGSASSTDTQYF. The chain is built from TRBV5-1 and TRBJ2-3; D not certain. The CDR3 spans 16 residues. The germline V gene has CDR1 SGHRS and CDR2 YFSETQ. The V end was cut by 0 bases, the J end by 0 bases, with 11 bases between.

The chain has TRBV19 and TRBJ1-5; 9 positions agree with TRBD1. Germline CDR1 is LNHDA and CDR2 is SQIVND (reference sequence). Unmatched junction bases numbered 14, after V lost 9 bases and J lost 2 bases. The CDR3 covers 17 residues. In DNA form, the CDR3 reads TGTGCCAGCCAAGACCGGAACAGGGGGCAACGCAATCAGCCCCAGCATTTT. Translated: CASQDRNRGQRNQPQHF.

The chain couples TRBV19 to TRBJ2-7; the match to TRBD2 covers 7 bases. Germline V lookup: CDR1 LNHDA, CDR2 SQIVND (reference sequence). V lost 3 bases, J lost 3 bases, and 2 bases stayed unmatched. The CDR3 totals 13 residues. The CDR3 sequence: CASSISSGYEQYF. The CDR3 DNA reads TGTGCCAGTAGTATTTCTAGCGGCTACGAGCAGTACTTC.

Of note for this clonotype: This may be a read error: a much more frequent sequence differs by one nucleotide. This CDR3 reads CASSLDVYGYTF. For the CDR3, the DNA is TGCGCCAGCAGCTTGGACGTCTATGGCTACACCTTC. The chain uses TRBV5-1 and TRBJ1-2; no definite D call. Germline-derived CDR1 and CDR2 are SGHRS and YFSETQ. The CDR3 loop spans 12 amino acids. V was cut by 0 bases and J by 4 bases, with 4 bases left in between.

This clonotype was found many times. V is TRBV30 and J is TRBJ1-1; D gene uncertain. Germline CDR1 GTSNPN, CDR2 SVGIG (reference sequence). The CDR3 has 11 residues. The V end was cut by 1 base, the J end by 4 bases, with 4 bases between. Here the CDR3 DNA reads TGTGCCTGGAGTGAGGTCACTGAAGCTTTCTTT. Its translation is CAWSEVTEAFF. Looking up the rest from reference TRBV30 and TRBJ1-1 gives the full variable domain: SQTIHQWPATLVQPVGSPLSLECTVEGTSNPNLYWYRQAAGRGLQLLFYSVGIGQISSEVPQNLSASRPQDRQFILSSKKLLLSDSGFYLCAWSEVTEAFFGQGTRLTVV.

This clonotype came up many times. The rearrangement links TRBV12-3 or TRBV12-4 to TRBJ2-3; D may be TRBD2 (5 bases). Trimming took 6 bases from V and 2 from J, leaving 12 bases between them. The CDR3 runs to 14 residues. The CDR3 protein is CASSLTGYTDTQYF. Written as DNA, the CDR3 is TGTGCCAGCAGCTTAACGGGATACACAGATACGCAGTATTTT.

This clonotype appeared many times. The V and J genes are TRBV11-3 and TRBJ2-5; D not certain. CDR3 size: 14 residues. Germline V gene lookup returns CDR1 SGHNT and CDR2 YENEEA. Trimming shortened V by 3 bases and J by 5 bases, and 13 bases separated the two germline ends. The CDR3 bases are TGTGCCAGCAGCTTCCGAGATTATGAGGAGACCCAGTACTTC. This encodes CASSFRDYEETQYF.

This clonotype was recorded many times. The gene calls are TRBV7-9 and TRBJ2-1, with 9 bases identical to TRBD1. The junction had 9 bases not matched to a gene; V was cut back by 1 base and J by 5 bases. CDR3 size: 17 residues. The germline gives CDR1 SEHNR, CDR2 FQNEAQ (reference sequence). DNA of the CDR3: TGTGCCAGCAGCTTAGGGGGAGGGACAGGGCCGGACAATGAGCAGTTCTTC. This codes for CASSLGGGTGPDNEQFF.

The table lists this clonotype with a few counts. The V gene is TRBV7-9, the J gene TRBJ2-3; maybe TRBD1 (6 bases). Germline CDR1 and CDR2: SEHNR and FQNEAQ (reference sequence). CDR3 length: 15 residues. V was shortened by 1 base and J by 3 bases, with 11 bases between the two germline ends. CDR3 protein: CASSLDLGATDTQYF. Here the CDR3 DNA reads TGTGCCAGCAGCTTAGATCTGGGGGCAACAGATACGCAGTATTTT.

Of note for this clonotype: A much larger clone lies one base from this, so it may be a read error. The chain employs TRBV24-1 and TRBJ2-3; the D gene is possibly TRBD2 (6 bases). CDR1 is KGHDR and CDR2 is SFDVKD in the germline V gene. The CDR3 length is 14 residues. The CDR3 coding sequence is TGTGCCACCAGGGATAGCGGAGCCACAGATGCGCAGTATTTT. The encoded protein is CATRDSGATDAQYF.

The chain has TRBV20-1 and TRBJ2-7; 11 bases are a match to TRBD2. After removal of 6 bases from V and 5 bases from J, the junction contained 12 bases not matched to a gene. CDR3 length: 15 residues. In germline, CDR1 is DFQATT, CDR2 SNEGSKA (reference sequence). The CDR3, as DNA: TGCAGTGCGCAAAAAATAGCGGGAGGGAGGAACGAGCAGTACTTC. This sequence encodes CSAQKIAGGRNEQYF.

This clonotype came up many times. The J gene is TRBJ2-7, the V gene TRBV10-3, with 10 bases identical to TRBD1. This CDR3 contains 16 residues. Looked up from germline, CDR1 is ENHRY and CDR2 is SYGVKD. J was trimmed by 0 bases and V by 6 bases; bases with no gene match: 8. The CDR3 coding sequence is TGTGCCATCAGCCCCTCGGGACAGGGGACCTCCTACGAGCAGTACTTC. Amino acids: CAISPSGQGTSYEQYF.

V usage is TRBV30 and J usage is TRBJ2-7; TRBD2 might be the D (5 bases). With 1 base removed from V and 6 bases from J, the gap between germline ends came to 7 bases. The CDR3 has 11 residues. The V gene's germline CDR1 is GTSNPN and CDR2 SVGIG (reference sequence). CDR3 amino acids: CAWSAGIEQYF. The CDR3 bases are TGTGCCTGGAGTGCGGGAATCGAGCAGTACTTC.

Only a few counts were recorded for this clonotype. The DNA for the CDR3 is TGTGCCAGCAGCCTGTATCGTGGCGGCTTCACAGATACGCAGTATTTT. Translated: CASSLYRGGFTDTQYF. The rearrangement joins TRBV28 to TRBJ2-3; D gene ambiguous. The length of the CDR3 is 16 residues. The germline V gene encodes CDR1 MDHEN and CDR2 SYDVKM. Deletions cut 6 bases from V and 2 bases from J, with 18 bases between.

This clonotype was picked up a small number of times. This chain joins TRBV2 and TRBJ2-7; D might be TRBD2 (6 bases). V shed 0 bases and J shed 3 bases, with 12 bases lying between them. Germline lookup yields CDR1 SNHLY and CDR2 FYNNEI. The CDR3 extends over 15 amino acids. The chain's CDR3 is CASSEARRGFYEQYF. CDR3 DNA: TGTGCCAGCAGTGAAGCGCGGAGGGGATTCTACGAGCAGTACTTC.